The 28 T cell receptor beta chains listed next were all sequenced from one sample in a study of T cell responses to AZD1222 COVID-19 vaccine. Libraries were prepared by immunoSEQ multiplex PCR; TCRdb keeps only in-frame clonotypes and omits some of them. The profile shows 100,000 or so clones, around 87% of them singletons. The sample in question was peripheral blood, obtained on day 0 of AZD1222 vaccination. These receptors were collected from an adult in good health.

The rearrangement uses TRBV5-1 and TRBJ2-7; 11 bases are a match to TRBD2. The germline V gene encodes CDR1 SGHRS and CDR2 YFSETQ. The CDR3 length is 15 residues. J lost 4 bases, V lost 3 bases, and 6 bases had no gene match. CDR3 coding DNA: TGCGCCAGCAGCTCTCTAGCGGGGGGTAGTTACGAGCAGTACTTC. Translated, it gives CASSSLAGGSYEQYF.

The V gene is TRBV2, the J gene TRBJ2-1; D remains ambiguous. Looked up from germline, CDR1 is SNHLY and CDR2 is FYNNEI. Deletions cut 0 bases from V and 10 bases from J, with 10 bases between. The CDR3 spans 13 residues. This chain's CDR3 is CASSEAPVGEQFF. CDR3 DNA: TGTGCCAGCAGTGAAGCCCCAGTGGGGGAGCAGTTCTTC.

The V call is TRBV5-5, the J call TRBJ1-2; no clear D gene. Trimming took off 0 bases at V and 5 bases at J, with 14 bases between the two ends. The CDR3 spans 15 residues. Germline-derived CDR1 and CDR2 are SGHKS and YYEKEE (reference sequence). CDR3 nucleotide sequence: TGTGCCAGCAGCTTGGGATCATCACAGTTATATGGCTACACCTTC. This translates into CASSLGSSQLYGYTF.

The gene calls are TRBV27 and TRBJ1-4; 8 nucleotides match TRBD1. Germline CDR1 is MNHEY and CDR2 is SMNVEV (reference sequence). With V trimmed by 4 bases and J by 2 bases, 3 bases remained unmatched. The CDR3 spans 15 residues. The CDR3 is CASSSRGRTNEKLFF. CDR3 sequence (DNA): TGTGCCAGCAGTTCCAGGGGGCGGACTAATGAAAAACTGTTTTTT.

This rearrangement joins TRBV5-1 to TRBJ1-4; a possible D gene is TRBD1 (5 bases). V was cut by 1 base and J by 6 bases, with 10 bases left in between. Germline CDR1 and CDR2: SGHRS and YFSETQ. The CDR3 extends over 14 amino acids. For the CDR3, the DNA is TGCGCCAGCAGCTTGCGAGGGGCCGATGAAAAACTGTTTTTT. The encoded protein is CASSLRGADEKLFF.

CDR3 nucleotides: TGTGCCAGCAGCTTGGACGGACCGAACACTGAAGCTTTCTTT. As protein: CASSLDGPNTEAFF. The chain joins TRBV5-4 to TRBJ1-1; D call uncertain. CDR3 length equals 14 residues. Per germline, CDR1 SGHNT and CDR2 YYREEE (reference sequence). V shed 0 bases and J shed 1 base, with 7 bases lying between them.

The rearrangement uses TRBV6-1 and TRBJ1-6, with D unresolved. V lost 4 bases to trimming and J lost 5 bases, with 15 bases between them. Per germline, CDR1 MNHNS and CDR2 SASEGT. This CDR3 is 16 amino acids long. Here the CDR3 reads CASSGPSRPHNSPLHF. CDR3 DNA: TGTGCCAGCAGTGGACCGTCGAGACCACATAATTCACCCCTCCACTTT.

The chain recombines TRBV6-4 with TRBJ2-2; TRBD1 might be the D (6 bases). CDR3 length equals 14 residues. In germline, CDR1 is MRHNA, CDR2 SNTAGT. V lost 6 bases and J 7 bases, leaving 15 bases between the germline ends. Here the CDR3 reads CASRGVQGYGELFF. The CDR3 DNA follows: TGTGCCAGCAGGGGGGTACAGGGTTACGGGGAGCTGTTTTTT.

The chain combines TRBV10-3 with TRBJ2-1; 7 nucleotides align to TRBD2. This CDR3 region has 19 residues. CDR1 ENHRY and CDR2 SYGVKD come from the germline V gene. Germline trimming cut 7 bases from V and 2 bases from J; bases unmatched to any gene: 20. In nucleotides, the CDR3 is TGTGCCATCACAAACCGGGACCCCCGAGGCGGGGGTGCCTACAATGAGCAGTTCTTC. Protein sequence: CAITNRDPRGGGAYNEQFF.

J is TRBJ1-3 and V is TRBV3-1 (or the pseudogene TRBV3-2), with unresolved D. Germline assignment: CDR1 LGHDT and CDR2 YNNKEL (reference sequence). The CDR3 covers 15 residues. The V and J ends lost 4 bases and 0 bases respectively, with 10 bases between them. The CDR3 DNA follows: TGTGCCAGCAGCCCAATTATAGGCTCTGGAAACACCATATATTTT. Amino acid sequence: CASSPIIGSGNTIYF.

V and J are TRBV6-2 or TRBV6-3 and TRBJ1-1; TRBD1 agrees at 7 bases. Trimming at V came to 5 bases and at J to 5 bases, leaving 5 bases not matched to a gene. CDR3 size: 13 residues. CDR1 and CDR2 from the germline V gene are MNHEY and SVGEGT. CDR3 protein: CASSRQGWTEAFF. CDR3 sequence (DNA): TGTGCCAGCAGTAGACAGGGATGGACTGAAGCTTTCTTT.

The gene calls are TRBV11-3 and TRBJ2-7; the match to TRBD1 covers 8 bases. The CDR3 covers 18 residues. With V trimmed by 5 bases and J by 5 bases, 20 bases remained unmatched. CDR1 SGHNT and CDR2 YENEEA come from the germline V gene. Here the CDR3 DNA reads TGTGCCAGCAGCCCTTCCCGTCCGACAGGGGTAGGCTATCACGAGCAGTACTTC. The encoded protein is CASSPSRPTGVGYHEQYF.

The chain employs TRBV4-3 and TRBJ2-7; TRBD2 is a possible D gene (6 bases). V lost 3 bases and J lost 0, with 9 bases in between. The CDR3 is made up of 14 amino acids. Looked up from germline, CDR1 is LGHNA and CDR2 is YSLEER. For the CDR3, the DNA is TGCGCCAGCAGCCAGCGGGGCGACTCCTACGAGCAGTACTTC. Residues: CASSQRGDSYEQYF.

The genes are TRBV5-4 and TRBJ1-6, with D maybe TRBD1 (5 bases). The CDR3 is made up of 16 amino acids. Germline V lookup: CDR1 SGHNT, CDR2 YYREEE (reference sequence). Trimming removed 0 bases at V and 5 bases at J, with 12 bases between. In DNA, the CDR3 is TGTGCCAGCAGCTTGGACGGGGGATCGAATAATTCACCCCTCCACTTT. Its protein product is CASSLDGGSNNSPLHF.

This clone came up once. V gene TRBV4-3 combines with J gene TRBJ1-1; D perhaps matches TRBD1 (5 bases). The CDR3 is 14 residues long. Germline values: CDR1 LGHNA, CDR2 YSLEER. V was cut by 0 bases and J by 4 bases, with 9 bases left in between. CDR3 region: CASSQDDRFTEAFF. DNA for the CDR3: TGCGCCAGCAGCCAAGATGACAGATTCACTGAAGCTTTCTTT.

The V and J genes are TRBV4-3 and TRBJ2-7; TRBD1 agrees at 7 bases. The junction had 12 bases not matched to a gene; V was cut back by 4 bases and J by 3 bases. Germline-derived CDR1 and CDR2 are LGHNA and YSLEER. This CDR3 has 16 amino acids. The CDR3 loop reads CASSPTEGAENYEQYF. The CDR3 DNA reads TGCGCCAGCAGCCCAACTGAGGGGGCTGAGAACTACGAGCAGTACTTC.

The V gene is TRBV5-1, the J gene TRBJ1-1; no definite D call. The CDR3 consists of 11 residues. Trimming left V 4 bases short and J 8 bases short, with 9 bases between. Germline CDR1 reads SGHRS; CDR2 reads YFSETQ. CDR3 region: CASSGPTEAFF. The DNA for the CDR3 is TGCGCCAGCAGCGGACCGACAGAAGCTTTCTTT.

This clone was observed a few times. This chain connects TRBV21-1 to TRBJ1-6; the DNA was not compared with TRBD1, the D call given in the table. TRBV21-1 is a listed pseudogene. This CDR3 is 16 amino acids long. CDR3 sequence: CASSKGRDRAKSPLHF. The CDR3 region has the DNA TGTGCCAGCAGCAAAGGTAGAGACAGGGCTAAATCACCCCTCCACTTT.

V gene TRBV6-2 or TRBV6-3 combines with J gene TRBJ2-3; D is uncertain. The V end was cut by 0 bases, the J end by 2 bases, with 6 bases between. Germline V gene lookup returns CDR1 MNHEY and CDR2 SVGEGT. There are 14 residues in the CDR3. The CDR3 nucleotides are TGTGCCAGCAGTTACTCCGTCATCACAGATACGCAGTATTTT. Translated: CASSYSVITDTQYF.

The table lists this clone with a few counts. The CDR3 protein is CASSPSGTGGFWLYGYTF. In DNA form, the CDR3 reads TGTGCCAGCAGCCCCTCCGGGACAGGGGGCTTTTGGCTGTATGGCTACACCTTC. The chain uses TRBV6-2 or TRBV6-3 and TRBJ1-2; 12 bases match TRBD1. The ends lost 6 bases at V and 5 bases at J; junction bases unmatched: 16. Germline V gives CDR1 MNHEY, CDR2 SVGEGT. This CDR3 spans 18 amino acids.

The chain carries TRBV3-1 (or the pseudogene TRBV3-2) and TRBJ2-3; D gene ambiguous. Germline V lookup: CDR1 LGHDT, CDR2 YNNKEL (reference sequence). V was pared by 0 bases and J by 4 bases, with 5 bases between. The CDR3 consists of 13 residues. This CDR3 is CASSQDEADTQYF. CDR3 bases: TGTGCCAGCAGCCAAGATGAGGCAGATACGCAGTATTTT.

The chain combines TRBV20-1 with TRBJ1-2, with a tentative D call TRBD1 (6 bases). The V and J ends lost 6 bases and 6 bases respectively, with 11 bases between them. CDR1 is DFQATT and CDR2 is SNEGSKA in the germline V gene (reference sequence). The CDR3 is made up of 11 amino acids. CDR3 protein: CSAQGNDGYTF. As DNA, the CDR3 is TGCAGTGCCCAGGGGAACGATGGCTACACCTTC.

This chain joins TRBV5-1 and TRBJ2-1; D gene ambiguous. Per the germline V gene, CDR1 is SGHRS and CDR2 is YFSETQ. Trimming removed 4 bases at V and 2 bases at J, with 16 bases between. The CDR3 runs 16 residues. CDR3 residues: CASSPGWVSTYNEQFF. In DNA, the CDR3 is TGCGCCAGCAGCCCCGGATGGGTGTCTACCTACAATGAGCAGTTCTTC.

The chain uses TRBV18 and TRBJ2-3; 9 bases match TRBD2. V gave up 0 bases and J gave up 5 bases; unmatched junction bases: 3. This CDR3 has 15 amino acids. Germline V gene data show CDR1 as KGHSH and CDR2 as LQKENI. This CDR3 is CASSPPSGRQDTQYF. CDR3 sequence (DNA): TGTGCCAGCTCACCACCGAGCGGGAGGCAAGATACGCAGTATTTT.

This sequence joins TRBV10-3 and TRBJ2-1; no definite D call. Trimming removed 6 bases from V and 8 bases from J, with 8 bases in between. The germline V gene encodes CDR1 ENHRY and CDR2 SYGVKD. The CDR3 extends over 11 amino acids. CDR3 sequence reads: CAISAKYEQFF. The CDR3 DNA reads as TGTGCCATCAGCGCAAAGTATGAGCAGTTCTTC.

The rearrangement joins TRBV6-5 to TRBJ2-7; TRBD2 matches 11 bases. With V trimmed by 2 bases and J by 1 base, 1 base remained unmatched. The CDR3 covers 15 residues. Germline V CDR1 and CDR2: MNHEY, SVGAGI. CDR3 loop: CASSYLAGGSYEQYF. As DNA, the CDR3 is TGTGCCAGCAGTTACCTAGCGGGAGGATCCTACGAGCAGTACTTC.

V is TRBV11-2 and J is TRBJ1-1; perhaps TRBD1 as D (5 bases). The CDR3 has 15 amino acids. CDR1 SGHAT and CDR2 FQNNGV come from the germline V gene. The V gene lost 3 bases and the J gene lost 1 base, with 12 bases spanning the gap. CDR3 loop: CASSLWGVGNTEAFF. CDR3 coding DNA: TGTGCCAGCAGCTTGTGGGGGGTAGGGAACACTGAAGCTTTCTTT.

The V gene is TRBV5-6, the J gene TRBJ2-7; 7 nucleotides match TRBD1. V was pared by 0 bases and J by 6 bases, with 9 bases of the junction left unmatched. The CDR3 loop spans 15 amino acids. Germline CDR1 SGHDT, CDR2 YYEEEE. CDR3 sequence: CASSLVGQAGGEQYF. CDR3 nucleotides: TGTGCCAGCAGCTTGGTCGGACAGGCGGGCGGCGAGCAGTACTTC. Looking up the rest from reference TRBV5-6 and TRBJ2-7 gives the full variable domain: DAGVTQSPTHLIKTRGQQVTLRCSPKSGHDTVSWYQQALGQGPQFIFQYYEEEERQRGNFPDRFSGHQFPNYSSELNVNALLLGDSALYLCASSLVGQAGGEQYFGPGTRLTVT.